A selection of T cell receptor beta chains follows, all from one sample in a study of OX40 agonist ivuxolimab in advanced cancers. TCRdb's table, derived via immunoSEQ multiplex PCR, lists solely in-frame clones and lacks some. The sample includes 69,000 or so clones, approximately 82% of them seen just once. Here the sequenced sample was CD4+ or CD8+ T cells sorted from blood, taken in a trial of the OX40 agonist ivuxolimab. The receptors stem from an adult with an advanced solid tumor such as melanoma, head and neck, liver or kidney cancer. Each CDR3 is given without its conserved first and last residue. Rows give clone size only sometimes, using once, few, many, or a class for an expanded clone.

CDR3 protein,clone size,J gene,V gene
ASSQGTTRYGYT,-,TRBJ1-2,TRBV5-1
ASSPDSNYGYT,-,TRBJ1-2,TRBV7-2
ASSRNRESNQPQH,-,TRBJ1-5,TRBV6-5
SVGMEDEQF,once,TRBJ2-1,TRBV29-1
ASSPRFSETEAF,-,TRBJ1-1,TRBV18
ASSDQGETQY,-,TRBJ2-5,TRBV7-3
ASSFSGSLSGNTIY,-,TRBJ1-3,TRBV5-4
ASSLAPNRETQY,-,TRBJ2-5,TRBV5-1
ASSLDLEAF,-,TRBJ1-1,TRBV6-6
ASSSLDRNTGELF,-,TRBJ2-2,TRBV18
ASSPPGQETQY,-,TRBJ2-5,TRBV11-3
ASSLLSSGGLTDTQY,-,TRBJ2-3,TRBV5-1
ASSLGTGTNEKLF,-,TRBJ1-4,TRBV5-1
ASTGSTAGGSNTGELF,-,TRBJ2-2,TRBV7-9
ASSFFRLAENEQF,-,TRBJ2-1,TRBV7-2
ASSLAQGPGRETQY,-,TRBJ2-5,TRBV7-9
ASSQDIRGRTNEKLF,once,TRBJ1-4,TRBV4-3
ASSLAGGLQEPQH,once,TRBJ1-5,TRBV5-6
ASSVRGGYNEQF,-,TRBJ2-1,TRBV5-6
ASCRGQIDGYT,-,TRBJ1-2,TRBV28
ASGVAGAARQY,once,TRBJ2-7,TRBV27
ASSSGGEGYT,few,TRBJ1-2,TRBV28
ASSPGTGVESPLH,few,TRBJ1-6,TRBV2
ASSRTSSYEQY,-,TRBJ2-7,TRBV6-5
ASSPGPRQAGNTEAF,-,TRBJ1-1,TRBV5-1
ASSLAGTGNSPLH,-,TRBJ1-6,TRBV7-2
ASSAEVNSGNTIY,few,TRBJ1-3,TRBV28
ASSQNFGGQEY,-,TRBJ2-7,TRBV4-3